This is a list of T cell receptor beta chains from one sample in a study of T cell responses to AZD1222 COVID-19 vaccine. Assay used: immunoSEQ multiplex PCR; TCRdb lists only in-frame clones, some missing. This table holds fewer than 120,000 clones, about nine tenths found once. Here the sequenced sample was peripheral blood, taken on day 0 of AZD1222 vaccination. Receptors were obtained from an adult in good health. Each CDR3 is given with its conserved first and last residue. Fields, in order: clone size, V gene, J gene, D gene, CDR3 length, CDR3 protein, CDR3 DNA. D genes are given only for firm matches. A row's size may be missing; if present it is once, few, many or a size class.

abundance: -
v_gene: TRBV6-5
j_gene: TRBJ1-1
d_gene: -
len: 13
CDR3aa: CASSYYDNTEAFF
CDR3nt: TGTGCCAGCAGTTACTATGACAACACTGAAGCTTTCTTT

abundance: few
v_gene: TRBV18
j_gene: TRBJ2-2
d_gene: -
len: 13
CDR3aa: CASSNRETGELFF
CDR3nt: TGTGCCAGCTCAAACAGGGAAACCGGGGAGCTGTTTTTT

abundance: -
v_gene: TRBV12-3/TRBV12-4
j_gene: TRBJ1-2
d_gene: -
len: 13
CDR3aa: CASSLGRAYGYTF
CDR3nt: TGTGCCAGCAGTTTAGGTCGGGCCTATGGCTACACCTTC

abundance: -
v_gene: TRBV4-1
j_gene: TRBJ1-1
d_gene: -
len: 14
CDR3aa: CASSQGPTGTEAFF
CDR3nt: TGCGCCAGCAGCCAAGGGCCGACAGGCACTGAAGCTTTCTTT

abundance: -
v_gene: TRBV6-1
j_gene: TRBJ1-6
d_gene: -
len: 17
CDR3aa: CASSDKGGSGYNSPLHF
CDR3nt: TGTGCCAGCAGTGATAAGGGGGGTTCGGGGTATAATTCACCCCTCCACTTT

abundance: -
v_gene: TRBV15
j_gene: TRBJ2-2
d_gene: -
len: 13
CDR3aa: CATRIGEAGELFF
CDR3nt: TGTGCCACCAGGATCGGGGAGGCCGGGGAGCTGTTTTTT

abundance: -
v_gene: TRBV3-1/TRBV3-2
j_gene: TRBJ2-7
d_gene: -
len: 14
CDR3aa: CASSQASRRYEQYF
CDR3nt: TGTGCCAGCAGCCAAGCCTCTCGACGCTACGAGCAGTACTTC

abundance: -
v_gene: TRBV30
j_gene: TRBJ1-3
d_gene: -
len: 13
CDR3aa: CAWSVPGGNTIYF
CDR3nt: TGTGCCTGGAGTGTCCCCGGTGGAAACACCATATATTTT

abundance: -
v_gene: TRBV6-5
j_gene: TRBJ1-6
d_gene: -
len: 14
CDR3aa: CASSYGGLGSPLHF
CDR3nt: TGTGCCAGCAGTTACGGTGGGTTGGGTTCACCCCTCCACTTT

abundance: -
v_gene: TRBV6-2/TRBV6-3
j_gene: TRBJ2-7
d_gene: -
len: 16
CDR3aa: CASSYSGGAPPHEQYF
CDR3nt: TGTGCCAGCAGTTACTCTGGCGGGGCCCCCCCCCACGAGCAGTACTTC

abundance: -
v_gene: TRBV5-1
j_gene: TRBJ2-7
d_gene: TRBD1
len: 14
CDR3aa: CASSWGQGSYEQYF
CDR3nt: TGCGCCAGCAGCTGGGGACAGGGCTCATACGAGCAGTACTTC

abundance: -
v_gene: TRBV5-6
j_gene: TRBJ2-2
d_gene: -
len: 17
CDR3aa: CASSLAAFPGRPGELFF
CDR3nt: TGTGCCAGCAGCTTGGCCGCGTTTCCAGGACGTCCCGGGGAGCTGTTTTTT

abundance: -
v_gene: TRBV5-1
j_gene: TRBJ2-1
d_gene: -
len: 13
CDR3aa: CASSRDRGDEQFF
CDR3nt: TGCGCCAGCAGCCGCGACCGCGGGGATGAGCAGTTCTTC

abundance: -
v_gene: TRBV28
j_gene: TRBJ1-2
d_gene: -
len: 12
CDR3aa: CASSSLSGGYTF
CDR3nt: TGTGCCAGCAGTTCTTTAAGCGGAGGCTACACCTTC

abundance: -
v_gene: TRBV3-1/TRBV3-2
j_gene: TRBJ2-7
d_gene: -
len: 13
CDR3aa: CASSLSDTAEQYF
CDR3nt: TGTGCCAGCAGCCTTTCCGACACCGCAGAGCAGTACTTC

abundance: -
v_gene: TRBV29-1
j_gene: TRBJ2-3
d_gene: -
len: 16
CDR3aa: CSATPNIVSSTDTQYF
CDR3nt: TGCAGCGCCACCCCGAACATAGTTTCTAGCACAGATACGCAGTATTTT

abundance: -
v_gene: TRBV6-5
j_gene: TRBJ2-6
d_gene: -
len: 15
CDR3aa: CASSSLRGGANVLTF
CDR3nt: TGTGCCAGCAGTTCCCTCAGGGGGGGAGCCAACGTCCTGACTTTC

abundance: few
v_gene: TRBV12-3/TRBV12-4
j_gene: TRBJ2-7
d_gene: -
len: 13
CDR3aa: CASSLAKGFEQYF
CDR3nt: TGTGCCAGCAGTTTAGCGAAGGGATTCGAGCAGTACTTC

abundance: -
v_gene: TRBV24-1
j_gene: TRBJ1-2
d_gene: TRBD1
len: 12
CDR3aa: CATKGTGFGYTF
CDR3nt: TGTGCCACCAAAGGGACAGGGTTTGGCTACACCTTC